The 17 T cell receptor beta chains presented below share a single source sample, sequenced in a study of T-cell reconstitution after alpha-beta-depleted transplantation in children. During its preparation, the TCRbeta library received unique molecular identifiers. TCRdb called the PCR reads again in MiXCR, with one record for every CDR3 protein. This sample has over 70,000 distinct CDR3 sequences, with 12% found just once. The sample here was PBMCs from the stem cell graft donor, taken from the stem cell graft. These TCRs come from a human donor who donated a stem cell graft to a child with inherited bone marrow failure.

This clonotype was counted at least ten times. This rearrangement joins TRBV9 to TRBJ2-1, with TRBD2 matching 7 bases. The CDR3 covers 16 residues. The V and J ends lost 4 bases and 4 bases, in that order; junction bases with no gene match: 11. Germline loops: CDR1 SGDLS, CDR2 YYNGEE. The CDR3 region is CASSLNPSGDYNEQFF. In DNA, the CDR3 is TGTGCCAGCAGCCTAAACCCAAGCGGGGATTACAATGAGCAGTTCTTC.

In its sample, this clonotype was seen many times. This chain connects TRBV4-3 to TRBJ2-2; D ambiguous. Per the germline V gene, CDR1 is LGHNA and CDR2 is YSLEER. Deletions cut 1 base from V and 6 bases from J, with 12 bases between. This CDR3 is built from 15 residues. The CDR3 DNA reads as TGCGCCAGCAGCCAAGGTAGACCTGGCGCCGGGGAGCTGTTTTTT. Translation gives CASSQGRPGAGELFF.

The chain recombines TRBV27 with TRBJ2-7; TRBD1 matches 10 bases. The germline V gene encodes CDR1 MNHEY and CDR2 SMNVEV (reference sequence). This CDR3 spans 15 amino acids. The V and J ends lost 4 bases and 4 bases, in that order; junction bases with no gene match: 7. CDR3 sequence (DNA): TGTGCCAGCAGTTCCCCGGGACAGGGGTTTTACGAGCAGTACTTC. Amino acids: CASSSPGQGFYEQYF.

This rearrangement joins TRBV3-1 to TRBJ2-2, with D perhaps matching TRBD1 (5 bases). V gave up 0 bases and J gave up 2 bases, with 19 bases separating them. Germline values: CDR1 LGHDT, CDR2 YNNKEL (reference sequence). The CDR3 has 19 amino acids. CDR3 coding DNA: TGTGCCAGCAGCCAAGATGTCAGGGTCGATTGGGCTAACACCGGGGAGCTGTTTTTT. Translating it yields CASSQDVRVDWANTGELFF. Using reference TRBV3-1 and TRBJ2-2 for the parts outside the CDR3, the full variable domain is DTAVSQTPKYLVTQMGNDKSIKCEQNLGHDTMYWYKQDSKKFLKIMFSYNNKELIINETVPNRFSPKSPDKAHLNLHINSLELGDSAVYFCASSQDVRVDWANTGELFFGEGSRLTVL.

Ten or more counts support this clonotype. The chain employs TRBV6-1 and TRBJ2-3; 7 bases map to TRBD2. Germline V CDR1 and CDR2: MNHNS, SASEGT. Trimming at V came to 3 bases and at J to 7 bases, leaving 4 bases not matched to a gene. The CDR3 has 13 amino acids. Here the CDR3 reads CASSDPLANTQYF. The CDR3 DNA reads as TGTGCCAGCAGTGACCCACTAGCGAATACGCAGTATTTT.

This clonotype was found many times. The J gene is TRBJ2-7, the V gene TRBV27, with D possibly matching TRBD2 (5 bases). The CDR3 has 15 amino acids. Trimming left V 3 bases short and J 4 bases short, with 16 bases between. The germline V gene encodes CDR1 MNHEY and CDR2 SMNVEV (reference sequence). The CDR3 region is CASSFAGGWGYEQYF. The DNA for the CDR3 is TGTGCCAGCAGTTTTGCCGGAGGTTGGGGTTACGAGCAGTACTTC.

This clonotype was counted many times. The rearrangement links TRBV7-2 to TRBJ2-1; 7 bases are a match to TRBD1. V shed 5 bases and J 4 bases; nucleotides not matched to a gene: 11. The CDR3 extends over 16 amino acids. CDR1 and CDR2 (germline): SGHTA, FQGNSA. The CDR3 sequence: CASSERDSAAYNEQFF. Here the CDR3 DNA reads TGTGCCAGCAGCGAACGGGACAGCGCGGCATACAATGAGCAGTTCTTC.

This clonotype was recorded at least ten times. The rearrangement uses TRBV19 and TRBJ2-7, with 9 bases that match TRBD1. The CDR3 loop spans 16 amino acids. V gave up 9 bases and J gave up 1 base; unmatched junction bases: 13. Germline CDR1 is LNHDA and CDR2 is SQIVND (reference sequence). CDR3 nucleotide sequence: TGTGCCAGCGGTCGGAGTCTGGGACAGGGTTCCTACGAGCAGTACTTC. Its protein product is CASGRSLGQGSYEQYF. Full variable domain (remainder filled in from reference TRBV19 and TRBJ2-7): DGGITQSPKYLFRKEGQNVTLSCEQNLNHDAMYWYRQDPGQGLRLIYYSQIVNDFQKGDIAEGYSVSREKKESFPLTVTSAQKNPTAFYLCASGRSLGQGSYEQYFGPGTRLTVT.

This clonotype was counted many times. CDR3 nucleotides: TGCGCCAGCAGCTTGGCACTAGCGGGAGTAGGAGAGACCCAGTACTTC. Its translation is CASSLALAGVGETQYF. V usage is TRBV5-1 and J usage is TRBJ2-5; 11 positions match TRBD2. V shed 0 bases, J shed 4 bases, and the junction held 5 bases outside the gene matches. Germline V gene data show CDR1 as SGHRS and CDR2 as YFSETQ. The CDR3 extends over 16 amino acids.

In its sample, this clonotype was seen many times. This sequence joins TRBV9 and TRBJ1-2, with D possibly TRBD1 on 5 matching bases. The CDR3 has 14 residues. Germline values: CDR1 SGDLS, CDR2 YYNGEE. The germline V and J ends were trimmed by 3 bases and 8 bases, with 17 bases remaining between them. CDR3 amino acids: CASSARDLRFGYTF. Here the CDR3 DNA reads TGTGCCAGCAGCGCCCGGGACCTTCGATTCGGCTACACCTTC.

The sample holds many counts of this clonotype. The chain is built from TRBV5-1 and TRBJ2-5; the D gene could be TRBD1 or TRBD2 (5 bases each). This CDR3 contains 14 residues. The germline CDR1 and CDR2 sequences are SGHRS and YFSETQ. V lost 0 bases, J lost 6 bases, and 12 bases lay in between. The CDR3 protein is CASSLGGPMKTQYF. The CDR3 DNA reads as TGCGCCAGCAGCTTGGGGGGACCCATGAAGACCCAGTACTTC. Together with reference TRBV5-1 and TRBJ2-5, the CDR3 gives the full variable domain: KAGVTQTPRYLIKTRGQQVTLSCSPISGHRSVSWYQQTPGQGLQFLFEYFSETQRNKGNFPGRFSGRQFSNSRSEMNVSTLELGDSALYLCASSLGGPMKTQYFGPGTRLLVL.

The chain has TRBV3-1 and TRBJ1-1; D remains unclear. This CDR3 is built from 15 residues. Between the trimmed V and J ends, which lost 1 base and 5 bases, there was a span of 14 bases. Germline V gene data show CDR1 as LGHDT and CDR2 as YNNKEL (reference sequence). The CDR3 protein is CASSQVIKRETEAFF. The CDR3 DNA reads TGTGCCAGCAGCCAAGTGATCAAAAGGGAGACTGAAGCTTTCTTT.

The table lists this clonotype with many counts. V gene TRBV12-3 or TRBV12-4 combines with J gene TRBJ2-5; perhaps TRBD2 as D (6 bases). The germline V and J ends were trimmed by 1 base and 5 bases, with 14 bases remaining between them. This CDR3 region has 15 residues. CDR3 sequence: CASSLGAGAGETQYF. The DNA for the CDR3 is TGTGCCAGCAGTTTAGGGGCCGGGGCGGGGGAGACCCAGTACTTC.

This clonotype was seen repeatedly, ten times or more. V and J are TRBV12-3 or TRBV12-4 and TRBJ2-7; 9 nucleotides align to TRBD1. V trimming: 5 bases; J trimming: 0 bases; junction bases outside the gene matches: 5. The CDR3 sequence is 15 residues long. In DNA, the CDR3 is TGTGCCAGCAGTACAGGGGGCTTCAGCTCCTACGAGCAGTACTTC. Amino acids: CASSTGGFSSYEQYF.

The chain combines TRBV18 with TRBJ1-1; D gene unclear. The CDR3 sequence is 13 residues long. Trimming stripped 4 bases from V and 1 base from J, with 7 bases between. Germline V gene sequence: CDR1 KGHSH, CDR2 LQKENI. The CDR3 here is CASSRSWNTEAFF. DNA for the CDR3: TGTGCCAGCTCACGTTCCTGGAACACTGAAGCTTTCTTT. The full variable domain, rest sourced from reference TRBV18 and TRBJ1-1, is NAGVMQNPRHLVRRRGQEARLRCSPMKGHSHVYWYRQLPEEGLKFMVYLQKENIIDESGMPKERFSAEFPKEGPSILRIQQVVRGDSAAYFCASSRSWNTEAFFGQGTRLTVV.

V gene TRBV10-3 combines with J gene TRBJ2-5, with D possibly TRBD2 on 5 matching bases. The CDR3 covers 15 residues. Germline lookup yields CDR1 ENHRY and CDR2 SYGVKD. V was pared by 4 bases and J by 1 base, with 13 bases between. The DNA for the CDR3 is TGTGCCATCAGTGTGGGAGAAAGCATCCAAGAGACCCAGTACTTC. Its translation: CAISVGESIQETQYF.

There are a few counts of this clonotype. The CDR3 bases are TGCACCAGCAGCCAAGAAAAGGGACTAGCCTTC. Translated: CTSSQEKGLAF. This chain uses TRBV1 with TRBJ2-5; TRBD2, as called in the table, went unchecked against the DNA. TRBV1 is assigned pseudogene status. The CDR3 spans 11 residues.